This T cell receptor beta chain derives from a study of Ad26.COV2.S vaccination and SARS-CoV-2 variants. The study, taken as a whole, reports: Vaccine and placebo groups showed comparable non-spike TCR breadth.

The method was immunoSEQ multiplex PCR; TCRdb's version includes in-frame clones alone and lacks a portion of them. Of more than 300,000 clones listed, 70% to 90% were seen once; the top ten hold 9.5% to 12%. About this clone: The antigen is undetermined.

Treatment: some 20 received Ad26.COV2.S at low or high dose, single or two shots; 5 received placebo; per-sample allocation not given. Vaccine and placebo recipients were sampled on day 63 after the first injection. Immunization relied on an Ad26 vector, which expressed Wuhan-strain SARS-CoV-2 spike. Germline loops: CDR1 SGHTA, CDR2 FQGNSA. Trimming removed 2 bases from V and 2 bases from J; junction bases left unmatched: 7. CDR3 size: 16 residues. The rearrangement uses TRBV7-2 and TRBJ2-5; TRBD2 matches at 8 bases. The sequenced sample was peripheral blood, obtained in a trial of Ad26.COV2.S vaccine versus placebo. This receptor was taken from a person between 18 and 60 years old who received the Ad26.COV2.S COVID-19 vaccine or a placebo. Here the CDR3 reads CASSLRRGVLQETQYF. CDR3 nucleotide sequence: TGTGCCAGCAGCTTACGGCGGGGGGTCTTACAAGAGACCCAGTACTTC.